The sample holds many counts of the clone carrying this TCR beta chain. Amplification targeted TCR beta CDR3 regions from RNA transcripts. The HTBI primer set drove a first-round RT-PCR of the TCR CDR3. Each CDR3 protein gets one entry after TCRdb re-called the multiplex PCR reads with MiXCR. Of fewer than 650,000 distinct CDR3 sequences listed, about 14% were seen once; the top ten hold less than 9%. Germline V CDR1 and CDR2: SGHAT, FQNNGV. The V segment lost 3 bases and the J segment 2 bases; nucleotides outside the gene matches: 10. The length of the CDR3 is 17 residues. The data are from a study of T cells in Graves' hyperthyroidism and ophthalmopathy.

The origin of this receptor is a woman aged 18-30 years with Graves' ophthalmopathy. The chain couples TRBV11-2 to TRBJ2-3, with TRBD2 matching over 8 bases. What was sequenced was blood. The CDR3 loop reads CASSFYRLASVTDTQYF. CDR3 in DNA: TGTGCCAGCAGCTTTTATCGACTAGCGAGTGTCACAGATACGCAGTATTTT.